Listed below are T cell receptor beta chains from one sample, sequenced in a study of beta chain features in type 1 diabetes. The table came from immunoSEQ multiplex PCR; TCRdb's copy has only in-frame clones and leaves some out. The sample shows more than 85,000 clones, around 40% of them seen only once. Sequenced sample: stem cell memory CD4+ T cells from blood. All receptors come from a woman between 18 and 29 years old in good health. Each CDR3 is given with its conserved first and last residue. D genes are given only for firm matches. Size is omitted from some rows. Given values are once, few, many or a class for expanded clones.

cdr3_nt | cdr3_aa | d_call | j_call | v_call | clone_size
TGTGCCAGCAGTGACCAGGGGCAATACGAGCAGTACTTC | CASSDQGQYEQYF | - | TRBJ2-7 | TRBV25-1 | -
TGTGCCAGCAGCTTATCCCCAGACTATGGCTACACCTTC | CASSLSPDYGYTF | - | TRBJ1-2 | TRBV11-2 | -
TGCAGCGTTAATCTCCAGGCCCACGGTGAAAAACTGTTTTTT | CSVNLQAHGEKLFF | - | TRBJ1-4 | TRBV29-1 | -
TGTGCCAGCAGGCCGACAGGGATCTACGAGCAGTACTTC | CASRPTGIYEQYF | TRBD1 | TRBJ2-7 | TRBV6-5 | few
TGTGCCAGCAGTTTCCTAGCGGGAGGGCGGCTAGGTTATTCTAGCACAGATACGCAGTATTTT | CASSFLAGGRLGYSSTDTQYF | TRBD2 | TRBJ2-3 | TRBV27 | -
TGTGCCAGCTCAGCAATAGCGGACACAGATACGCAGTATTTT | CASSAIADTDTQYF | - | TRBJ2-3 | TRBV18 | few
TGCAGCGTTGGCAGGGCCACGTCTCAAGAGACCCAGTACTTC | CSVGRATSQETQYF | - | TRBJ2-5 | TRBV29-1 | -
TGTGCCAGCAGCCGCCAGACAGACCATACGCAGTATTTT | CASSRQTDHTQYF | - | TRBJ2-3 | TRBV6-6 | few
TGTGCCAGCAGCGCATCGCGGGGTTTACTCTACAATGAGCAGTTCTTC | CASSASRGLLYNEQFF | - | TRBJ2-1 | TRBV11-2 | few
TGTGCCAGCAGTTTATTGGGGGCTGGCAATCAGCCCCAGCATTTT | CASSLLGAGNQPQHF | - | TRBJ1-5 | TRBV27 | -
TGTGCCAGCAGCCGCACGGGGGCGGGGGGCGACTATGGCTACACCTTC | CASSRTGAGGDYGYTF | - | TRBJ1-2 | TRBV7-2 | -